These T cell receptor beta chains were read from a single sample in a study of T cells in Graves' hyperthyroidism and ophthalmopathy. TCRdb processed the multiplex PCR reads anew with MiXCR; each CDR3 protein has one entry. This table holds 250,000 to 400,000 distinct CDR3 sequences, roughly an eighth found once. The material sequenced was blood. All receptors come from a middle-aged woman with Graves' ophthalmopathy. Each CDR3 is given with its conserved first and last residue. D genes are given only for firm matches. Clone size is shown for a subset of rows, as once, few, many or a class of expanded clone.

clone_size j_call d_call v_call cdr3_nt cdr3_aa
few TRBJ2-1 TRBD2 TRBV3-1 TGTGCCAGCAGCCCCTCGACTAGCGGGGTTAATGAGCAGTTCTTC CASSPSTSGVNEQFF
. TRBJ1-1 . TRBV10-2 TGCGCCAGCGGACAGAACACTGAAGCTTTCTTT CASGQNTEAFF
many TRBJ2-7 . TRBV28 TGTGCCAGCAGCCCCAACTACGAGCAGTACTTC CASSPNYEQYF
many TRBJ1-2 . TRBV2 TGTGCCAGCGGGGGTGACTTTAACTATGGCTACACCTTC CASGGDFNYGYTF
many TRBJ1-1 . TRBV28 TGTGCCAGCAGTCCCCTGACCGGCGGTGAAGCTTTCTTT CASSPLTGGEAFF
. TRBJ1-2 TRBD1 TRBV19 TGTGCCAGTAGTAGTTCCACAGGGGCCTATGGCTACACCTTC CASSSSTGAYGYTF
once TRBJ2-3 TRBD1 TRBV20-1 TGCAGTGCTAAGTCCGCGGGACAGGGGAGGAATACGCAGTATTTT CSAKSAGQGRNTQYF
. TRBJ2-5 . TRBV18 TGTGCCAGCTCACCAAGAACTATCCAAGAGACCCAGTACTTC CASSPRTIQETQYF
many TRBJ2-3 TRBD2 TRBV15 TGTGCCACCAGCAGGAAGGGGAGGGGTGGCACAGATACGCAGTATTTT CATSRKGRGGTDTQYF
many TRBJ1-5 . TRBV19 TGTGCCACCTCGCCCGCCAGTAGCAATCAGCCCCAGCATTTT CATSPASSNQPQHF